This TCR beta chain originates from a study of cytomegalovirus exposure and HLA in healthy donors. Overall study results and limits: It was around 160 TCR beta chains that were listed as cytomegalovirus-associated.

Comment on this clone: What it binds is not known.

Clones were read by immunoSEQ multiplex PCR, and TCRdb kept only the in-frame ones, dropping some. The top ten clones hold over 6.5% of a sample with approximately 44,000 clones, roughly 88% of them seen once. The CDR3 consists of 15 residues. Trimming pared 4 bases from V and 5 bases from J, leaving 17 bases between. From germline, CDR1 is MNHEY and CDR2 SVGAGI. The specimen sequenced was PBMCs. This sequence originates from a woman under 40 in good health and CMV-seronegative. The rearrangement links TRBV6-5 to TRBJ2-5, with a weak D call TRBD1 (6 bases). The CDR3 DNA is TGTGCCAGCAGTTCTCTTACAGGGTCGGCGGAGACCCAGTACTTC. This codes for CASSSLTGSAETQYF.